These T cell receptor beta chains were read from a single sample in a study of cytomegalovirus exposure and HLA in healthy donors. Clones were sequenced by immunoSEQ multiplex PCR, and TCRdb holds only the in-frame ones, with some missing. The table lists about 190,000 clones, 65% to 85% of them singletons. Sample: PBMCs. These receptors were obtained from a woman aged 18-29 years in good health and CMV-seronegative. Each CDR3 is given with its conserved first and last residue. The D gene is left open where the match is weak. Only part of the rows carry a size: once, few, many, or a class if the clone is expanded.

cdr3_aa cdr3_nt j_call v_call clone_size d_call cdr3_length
CASSLDPSGNTGELFF TGCGCCAGCAGCTTGGATCCTAGCGGTAACACCGGGGAGCTGTTTTTT TRBJ2-2 TRBV5-1 . TRBD2 16
CASSERFLETQYF TGTGCCAGCAGTGAGAGGTTTCTCGAGACCCAGTACTTC TRBJ2-5 TRBV6-1 . . 13
CASSVGRNTEAFF TGTGCCAGCAGCGTAGGGAGGAACACTGAAGCTTTCTTT TRBJ1-1 TRBV9 . . 13
CASSQRTASNSPLHF TGTGCCAGCAGCCAACGGACAGCTAGCAATTCACCCCTCCACTTT TRBJ1-6 TRBV7-8 . . 15
CASSLVMAGGGYEQYF TGCGCCAGCAGCTTGGTTATGGCGGGAGGGGGCTACGAGCAGTACTTC TRBJ2-7 TRBV5-1 . TRBD2 16
CASSLRDRGRPQHF TGTGCCAGCAGTTTACGGGACAGGGGAAGGCCCCAGCATTTT TRBJ1-5 TRBV28 . TRBD1 14
CASSLAGGMGKLNTIYF TGTGCCAGCAGCTTGGCGGGGGGTATGGGGAAACTGAACACCATATATTTT TRBJ1-3 TRBV5-4 few . 17
CASSQDYSVGTGDSYEQYF TGCGCCAGCAGCCAAGATTACTCGGTTGGGACAGGGGACTCCTACGAGCAGTACTTC TRBJ2-7 TRBV4-3 . TRBD1 19
CASSRTGTGFEEQYF TGTGCCAGCAGCCGTACCGGGACAGGGTTTGAAGAGCAGTACTTC TRBJ2-7 TRBV7-2 . TRBD1 15
CASSYSPDRNTGELFF TGTGCCAGCAGTTACTCACCCGACAGGAACACCGGGGAGCTGTTTTTT TRBJ2-2 TRBV6-5 . . 16
CASSEHRGQQPQHF TGTGCCAGCAGTGAACACAGGGGGCAACAGCCCCAGCATTTT TRBJ1-5 TRBV2 few TRBD1 14
CASSVPSGSNPGELFF TGTGCCAGCAGCGTTCCTAGCGGGAGTAACCCCGGGGAGCTGTTTTTT TRBJ2-2 TRBV9 . TRBD2 16
CASSPGQQSYEQYF TGTGCCAGCAGCCCCGGACAGCAATCCTACGAGCAGTACTTC TRBJ2-7 TRBV27 . . 14
CASSYSVQVTNEQFF TGTGCCAGCAGTTACTCCGTACAGGTAACCAATGAGCAGTTCTTC TRBJ2-1 TRBV6-5 . . 15
CASSPGLAGGETQYF TGTGCCAGCAGCCCAGGACTAGCGGGGGGTGAGACCCAGTACTTC TRBJ2-5 TRBV7-3 few TRBD2 15
CAGALQGNYGYTF TGTGCCGGCGCCTTACAGGGAAACTATGGCTACACCTTC TRBJ1-2 TRBV28 . . 13
CASSFSETNTEAFF TGTGCCAGCAGTTTTTCAGAAACAAACACTGAAGCTTTCTTT TRBJ1-1 TRBV6-5 . . 14
CASSRTGTSGGNEQFF TGTGCCAGCAGCCGGACTGGGACTAGCGGGGGGAATGAGCAGTTCTTC TRBJ2-1 TRBV4-2 . TRBD2 16
CASNSRGNKETQYF TGTGCCAGCAATAGCAGGGGAAATAAAGAGACCCAGTACTTC TRBJ2-5 TRBV27 . . 14
CSVTTHDYEQYF TGCAGCGTTACGACTCACGACTACGAGCAGTACTTC TRBJ2-7 TRBV29-1 . . 12